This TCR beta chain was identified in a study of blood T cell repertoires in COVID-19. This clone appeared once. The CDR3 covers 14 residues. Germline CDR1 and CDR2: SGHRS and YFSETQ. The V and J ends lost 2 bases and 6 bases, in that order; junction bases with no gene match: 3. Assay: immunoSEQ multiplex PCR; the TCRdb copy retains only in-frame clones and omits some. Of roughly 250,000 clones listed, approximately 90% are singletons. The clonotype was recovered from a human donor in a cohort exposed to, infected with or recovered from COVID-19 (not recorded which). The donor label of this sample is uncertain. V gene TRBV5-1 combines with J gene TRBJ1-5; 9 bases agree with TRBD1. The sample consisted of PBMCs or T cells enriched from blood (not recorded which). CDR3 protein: CASSLGTGLQPQHF. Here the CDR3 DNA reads TGCGCCAGCAGCTTAGGGACAGGGCTTCAGCCCCAGCATTTT.